The 4 T cell receptor beta chains presented below share a single source sample, sequenced in a study of blood T cell repertoires in COVID-19. The assay was immunoSEQ multiplex PCR, and TCRdb's table has in-frame clones only and misses some. The sample yields around 170,000 clones, around 89% seen once. The sequenced sample consisted of peripheral blood. The receptors derive from a woman aged 30 to 39 with acute or convalescent COVID-19.

The chain recombines TRBV11-3 with TRBJ1-1, with D perhaps TRBD1 (5 bases). The CDR3 length is 14 residues. V shed 0 bases and J shed 3 bases, with 8 bases lying between them. Germline V gives CDR1 SGHNT, CDR2 YENEEA. The DNA of the CDR3 is TGTGCCAGCAGCTTAGAGGGAGGGGACACTGAAGCTTTCTTT. It is translated as CASSLEGGDTEAFF.

The J gene is TRBJ2-3, the V gene TRBV19, with 7 positions matching TRBD1. Unmatched junction bases numbered 6, after V lost 9 bases and J lost 0 bases. Germline CDR1 reads LNHDA; CDR2 reads SQIVND (reference sequence). There are 14 residues in the CDR3. The CDR3 DNA follows: TGTGCCAGCAAGACAGGGCCTAGCACAGATACGCAGTATTTT. Encoded protein: CASKTGPSTDTQYF.

The V and J genes are TRBV5-4 and TRBJ1-3, with 7 bases that match TRBD1. With V trimmed by 3 bases and J by 3 bases, 9 bases remained unmatched. The CDR3 spans 16 residues. Germline values: CDR1 SGHNT, CDR2 YYREEE (reference sequence). The chain's CDR3 is CASSSPTGIGGNTIYF. CDR3 DNA sequence: TGTGCCAGCAGCTCCCCGACAGGGATCGGTGGAAACACCATATATTTT.

In this sample, this clone turned up once. The J gene is TRBJ1-3, the V gene TRBV11-3; tentatively, D is TRBD1 (5 bases). The ends were cut back, 5 bases at V and 0 bases at J, with 14 bases in the middle. The CDR3 contains 16 residues. In germline, CDR1 is SGHNT, CDR2 YENEEA. The CDR3 nucleotides are TGTGCCAGCAGCCCTAGACAGAGTCCCTCTGGAAACACCATATATTTT. Protein sequence: CASSPRQSPSGNTIYF.